These 28 T cell receptor beta chains were all obtained from the same sample, sequenced in a study of identical twins (dated by TCRdb to 2016 to 2018). Library creation used 5' RACE. Instrument on record: Illumina HiSeq 2000. The public reads were reprocessed in TCRdb via fastp at Q25 and MiXCR, keeping in-frame beta chains. Entries that share a CDR3 protein sequence are merged under the most common genes and DNA. In all, the sample holds fewer than 650,000 distinct CDR3 sequences, and over 8.5% of those were seen once. The ten largest clones capture approximately 3% of the sample. The sample was also linked to a second study, of yellow fever vaccine responses in identical twins.

Sequences were obtained from PBMCs. These receptors all come from a young woman in good health.

At least ten counts were recorded for this clonotype. V is TRBV12-3 or TRBV12-4 and J is TRBJ2-7, with D hard to call. V shed 6 bases and J shed 3 bases, with 12 bases lying between them. The CDR3 loop spans 13 amino acids. The chain's CDR3 is CASSPGLNYEQYF. As DNA, the CDR3 is TGTGCCAGCAGCCCGGGCCTCAACTACGAGCAGTACTTC.

This clonotype was counted only a few times. The V call is TRBV6-1, the J call TRBJ1-2; TRBD1 matches 9 bases. This CDR3 is built from 15 residues. Trimming took 0 bases from V and 6 from J; bases not matched to a gene: 5. Germline lookup yields CDR1 MNHNS and CDR2 SASEGT. CDR3 protein: CASSEAPRQGDGYTF. DNA of the CDR3: TGTGCCAGCAGTGAAGCCCCCCGACAGGGGGATGGCTACACCTTC.

The sample holds a few counts of this clonotype. The genes are TRBV16 and TRBJ2-7; maybe TRBD2 (6 bases). V was pared by 0 bases and J by 0 bases, with 9 bases between. Germline assignment: CDR1 KGHSY and CDR2 FQNENV. This CDR3 comprises 15 residues. The CDR3 DNA is TGTGCCAGCAGCCAATCGCCCGGGGGCTCCTACGAGCAGTACTTC. Its protein is CASSQSPGGSYEQYF.

This chain joins TRBV6-1 and TRBJ2-1, with unresolved D. Germline V gives CDR1 MNHNS, CDR2 SASEGT. V was trimmed by 5 bases and J by 10 bases, leaving 12 bases between them. The CDR3 runs 12 residues. In DNA, the CDR3 is TGTGCCAGCAGTCCCCATATTACCGAGCAGTTCTTC. This codes for CASSPHITEQFF.

Ten or more counts support this clonotype. In DNA form, the CDR3 reads TGCGCCAGCACCCGGGACCACCACGGGACAGGGGCCTACGAGCAGTACTTC. Translating gives CASTRDHHGTGAYEQYF. The rearrangement links TRBV5-1 to TRBJ2-7; 10 bases agree with TRBD1. Germline-derived CDR1 and CDR2 are SGHRS and YFSETQ. This CDR3 has 17 amino acids. Trimming removed 6 bases from V and 2 bases from J; junction bases left unmatched: 14.

This sequence joins TRBV6-5 and TRBJ2-1; D possibly corresponds to TRBD1 (7 bases). The CDR3 is made up of 15 amino acids. Germline V gene lookup returns CDR1 MNHEY and CDR2 SVGAGI. V lost 3 bases, J lost 9 bases, and 18 bases lay in between. CDR3 protein: CASSYDSGGGSEQFF. CDR3 nucleotide sequence: TGTGCCAGCAGTTATGATAGTGGAGGGGGCAGTGAGCAGTTCTTC.

This clonotype was found many times. The chain is built from TRBV5-1 and TRBJ2-3; D is undetermined. CDR3 size: 12 residues. The germline CDR1 and CDR2 sequences are SGHRS and YFSETQ. Trimming removed 1 base from V and 3 bases from J, with 3 bases in between. The CDR3, as DNA: TGCGCCAGCAGCTTGCAAACAGATACGCAGTATTTT. Amino acids: CASSLQTDTQYF. The full variable domain, completed using reference TRBV5-1 and TRBJ2-3, is KAGVTQTPRYLIKTRGQQVTLSCSPISGHRSVSWYQQTPGQGLQFLFEYFSETQRNKGNFPGRFSGRQFSNSRSEMNVSTLELGDSALYLCASSLQTDTQYFGPGTRLTVL.

This clonotype was seen more than once but under ten times. The rearrangement links TRBV18 to TRBJ2-4; 8 bases are a match to TRBD2. Germline values: CDR1 KGHSH, CDR2 LQKENI. V trimming: 3 bases; J trimming: 1 base; junction bases outside the gene matches: 5. This CDR3 is built from 16 residues. The CDR3 DNA is TGTGCCAGCTCACCCTCTAGCGGGTCCGCCAAAAACATTCAGTACTTC. Translation gives CASSPSSGSAKNIQYF.

The rearrangement links TRBV27 to TRBJ2-5; weak D call: TRBD2 (5 bases). The CDR3 totals 14 residues. Germline-derived CDR1 and CDR2 are MNHEY and SMNVEV (reference sequence). Trimming cost V 1 base and J 5 bases, with 11 bases left between them. The CDR3 DNA reads as TGTGCCAGCAGTTTATTGTCGGGGTTGGAGACCCAGTACTTC. Translation: CASSLLSGLETQYF.

V gene TRBV7-2 combines with J gene TRBJ2-1, with a weak D call TRBD2 (7 bases). The CDR3 sequence is 16 residues long. CDR1 and CDR2 (germline): SGHTA, FQGNSA. Trimming removed 4 bases from V and 8 bases from J, with 21 bases in between. CDR3 nucleotides: TGTGCCAGCAGCTCCCGAGGGGGGGGAATTGTGTATGAGCAGTTCTTC. This encodes CASSSRGGGIVYEQFF.

This clonotype was observed a few times. The CDR3, as DNA: TGTGCCAGCAGCGCCCGGGACTTCTTACTCACAGATACGCAGTATTTT. Its protein is CASSARDFLLTDTQYF. V usage is TRBV7-2 and J usage is TRBJ2-3, with D maybe TRBD2 (6 bases). Per the germline V gene, CDR1 is SGHTA and CDR2 is FQGNSA. V was cut by 5 bases and J by 2 bases, with 17 bases left in between. The CDR3 covers 16 residues.

This chain links TRBV7-3 with TRBJ2-5; D not resolved. V shed 1 base and J shed 0 bases, with 3 bases lying between them. Germline CDR1 is SGHTA and CDR2 is FQGTGA. The CDR3 is 13 residues long. The chain's CDR3 is CASSLRDQETQYF. The CDR3 nucleotides are TGTGCCAGCAGCTTAAGGGACCAAGAGACCCAGTACTTC.

This chain connects TRBV24-1 to TRBJ2-1; tentative D call: TRBD2 (5 bases). V was shortened by 1 base and J by 9 bases, with 6 bases between the two germline ends. Germline lookup yields CDR1 KGHDR and CDR2 SFDVKD. This CDR3 is built from 12 residues. For the CDR3, the DNA is TGTGCCACCAGTGATTTCGGGGTTGAGCAGTTCTTC. This codes for CATSDFGVEQFF.

The chain is built from TRBV28 and TRBJ2-5; D is unclear. The V gene's germline CDR1 is MDHEN and CDR2 SYDVKM. The CDR3 length is 13 residues. The V gene lost 5 bases and the J gene lost 5 bases, with 12 bases spanning the gap. The CDR3 loop is CASSPPLPETQYF. The CDR3 DNA reads TGTGCCAGCAGTCCCCCCCTCCCCGAGACCCAGTACTTC.

J is TRBJ1-1 and V is TRBV2, with D hard to call. The V end lost 3 bases, the J end lost 8 bases, and 7 bases lay between the germline ends. Germline V gene lookup returns CDR1 SNHLY and CDR2 FYNNEI. The CDR3 length is 11 residues. The CDR3 reads CASSELREAFF. CDR3 DNA sequence: TGTGCCAGCAGTGAGTTAAGGGAAGCTTTCTTT. Full variable domain (rest looked up from reference TRBV2 and TRBJ1-1): EPEVTQTPSHQVTQMGQEVILRCVPISNHLYFYWYRQILGQKVEFLVSFYNNEISEKSEIFDDQFSVERPDGSNFTLKIRSTKLEDSAMYFCASSELREAFFGQGTRLTVV.

This chain uses TRBV24-1 with TRBJ2-1; 8 bases align to TRBD2. CDR1 is KGHDR and CDR2 is SFDVKD in the germline V gene. V shed 0 bases and J 1 base; nucleotides not matched to a gene: 1. The CDR3 extends over 16 amino acids. The chain's CDR3 is CATSDLGGRSYNEQFF. In DNA form, the CDR3 reads TGTGCCACCAGTGATTTGGGCGGGAGGTCCTACAATGAGCAGTTCTTC.

This clonotype was seen at least ten times. The rearrangement joins TRBV6-2 or TRBV6-3 to TRBJ2-1, with 9 nucleotides matching TRBD2. Germline V CDR1 and CDR2: MNHEY, SVGEGT. The CDR3 has 15 residues. V lost 4 bases, J lost 7 bases, and 8 bases stayed unmatched. CDR3 in amino acids: CASSFPGTSNNEQFF. The CDR3 bases are TGTGCCAGCAGTTTTCCCGGGACTAGCAATAATGAGCAGTTCTTC.

This clonotype was seen repeatedly, ten times or more. This chain connects TRBV7-2 to TRBJ2-7; D not resolved. Per the germline V gene, CDR1 is SGHTA and CDR2 is FQGNSA. CDR3 length: 12 residues. V was cut by 8 bases and J by 4 bases, with 12 bases left in between. CDR3 loop: CASELEEYEQYF. Written as DNA, the CDR3 is TGTGCCAGCGAATTGGAAGAATACGAGCAGTACTTC.

This clonotype was recorded many times. CDR3 nucleotide sequence: TGTGCCAGCACCTACAGCACCGGGGAGCTGTTTTTT. This sequence encodes CASTYSTGELFF. The V gene is TRBV12-3 or TRBV12-4, the J gene TRBJ2-2; D not resolved. Deletions cut 7 bases from V and 4 bases from J, with 7 bases between. The CDR3 runs to 12 residues.

This rearrangement joins TRBV2 to TRBJ1-4; a possible D gene is TRBD1 (6 bases). The CDR3 loop spans 15 amino acids. The V end was cut by 2 bases, the J end by 8 bases, with 15 bases between. The germline V gene encodes CDR1 SNHLY and CDR2 FYNNEI. CDR3 bases: TGTGCCAGCAGTGAACGGGGGACAAGTCTGGAAAAACTGTTTTTT. It translates to CASSERGTSLEKLFF.

This clonotype was seen at least ten times. The rearrangement joins TRBV4-1 to TRBJ2-3; 10 bases line up with TRBD2. V shed 3 bases, J shed 2 bases, and the junction held 5 bases outside the gene matches. This CDR3 region has 16 residues. Germline V gene sequence: CDR1 MGHRA, CDR2 YSYEKL. The DNA of the CDR3 is TGCGCCAGCAGCCAGGCTCTAGCGGGGGTCACAGATACGCAGTATTTT. Translation gives CASSQALAGVTDTQYF.

This clonotype has more than one count but fewer than ten. The rearrangement joins TRBV7-9 to TRBJ2-5; a weak D match, TRBD2 (6 bases). The V gene's germline CDR1 is SEHNR and CDR2 FQNEAQ (reference sequence). The CDR3 is 15 residues long. With 3 bases removed from V and 5 bases from J, the gap between germline ends came to 16 bases. CDR3 sequence: CASSLEGPHRETQYF. CDR3 coding DNA: TGTGCCAGCAGCTTGGAGGGGCCACATCGGGAGACCCAGTACTTC. Based on the CDR3 plus reference TRBV7-9 and TRBJ2-5, the full variable domain is DTGVSQNPRHKITKRGQNVTFRCDPISEHNRLYWYRQTLGQGPEFLTYFQNEAQLEKSRLLSDRFSAERPKGSFSTLEIQRTEQGDSAMYLCASSLEGPHRETQYFGPGTRLLVL.

This clonotype was seen more than once but under ten times. V gene TRBV25-1 combines with J gene TRBJ2-3; the D gene is possibly TRBD1 (6 bases). CDR3 length: 15 amino acids. The germline CDR1 and CDR2 sequences are MGHDK and SYGVNS. The ends were cut back, 1 base at V and 5 bases at J, with 13 bases in the middle. CDR3 loop: CASSESGVLVDTQYF. CDR3 nucleotide sequence: TGTGCCAGCAGTGAATCAGGGGTCCTCGTAGATACGCAGTATTTT.

This clonotype was seen many times. V and J are TRBV12-3 or TRBV12-4 and TRBJ2-3, with TRBD1 identical over 7 bases. The CDR3 runs to 15 residues. V was clipped by 6 bases and J by 0 bases; unmatched bases: 6. The CDR3 loop reads CASSLGQASTDTQYF. CDR3 in DNA: TGTGCCAGCAGCCTCGGACAGGCTAGCACAGATACGCAGTATTTT.

This clonotype was counted at least ten times. This chain joins TRBV28 and TRBJ2-2, with D perhaps assigned TRBD1 or TRBD2 (6 bases each). This CDR3 region has 16 residues. V lost 5 bases and J lost 4, with 17 bases in between. The germline gives CDR1 MDHEN, CDR2 SYDVKM. The CDR3 DNA follows: TGTGCCAGCAGTCTCTGGGACAAGGAGGGCACCGGGGAGCTGTTTTTT. Residues: CASSLWDKEGTGELFF. The entire variable domain, with the rest obtained from reference TRBV28 and TRBJ2-2, is as follows: DVKVTQSSRYLVKRTGEKVFLECVQDMDHENMFWYRQDPGLGLRLIYFSYDVKMKEKGDIPEGYSVSREKKERFSLILESASTNQTSMYLCASSLWDKEGTGELFFGEGSRLTVL.

The sample holds many counts of this clonotype. The chain joins TRBV10-2 to TRBJ2-1; 8 bases line up with TRBD2. Germline CDR1 WSHSY, CDR2 SAAADI. The CDR3 contains 17 residues. The trim removed 0 bases at V and 1 base at J, leaving 5 bases unmatched. Written as DNA, the CDR3 is TGCGCCAGCAGTGAGTCTAGCGGGAAAATATCCTACAATGAGCAGTTCTTC. The encoded protein is CASSESSGKISYNEQFF.

This clonotype was detected only a few times. The chain employs TRBV7-8 and TRBJ1-5; TRBD1 matches at 9 bases. J lost 11 bases, V lost 3 bases, and 5 bases had no gene match. CDR1 SGHVS and CDR2 FQNEAQ come from the germline V gene. CDR3 length equals 13 residues. The CDR3 here is CASSLRDRATQHF. The CDR3 coding sequence is TGTGCCAGCAGCTTGAGGGACAGGGCAACCCAGCATTTT.

This clonotype occurred a few times. This rearrangement joins TRBV5-1 to TRBJ2-1; 11 bases agree with TRBD2. The J segment lost 10 bases and the V segment lost 4 bases, leaving 16 bases of the junction unmatched. Germline values: CDR1 SGHRS, CDR2 YFSETQ. This CDR3 is 17 amino acids long. In DNA form, the CDR3 reads TGCGCCAGCAGCCGTCAGACTAGCGGGACCGTTTTAGGGGAGCAGTTCTTC. Translated, it gives CASSRQTSGTVLGEQFF.